This paragraph covers one TCR beta chain sequence. Antigen specificity is unknown. This sample was taken from a study of T cell repertoires in ileal Crohn's disease. For the study at large: At surgery, about 36% of patients smoked, with median disease duration 7.9 years. Thiopurines (around twelve) or anti-TNF agents (more than 17) were given postoperatively to about half.

Whole-study findings and limits: Endoscopic recurrence occurred in every patient whose clonality exceeded 26.8%.

Per sample, roughly 0.5 micrograms of biopsy DNA were TCRB immunosequenced. Profiling relied on immunoSEQ multiplex PCR, and the TCRdb table lists in-frame clones only, not all of them. Among about 14,000 clones listed, about 73% were seen once. After removal of 2 bases from V and 8 bases from J, the junction contained 4 bases not matched to a gene. The CDR3 loop spans 14 amino acids. Germline V gene sequence: CDR1 KGHSH, CDR2 LQKENI. The gene calls are TRBV18 and TRBJ1-4; TRBD1 matches 8 bases. The clonotype originates from an adult with Crohn's disease. Sequencing used ileal tissue. This chain's CDR3 is CASSPGQGAEKLFF. The CDR3 bases are TGTGCCAGCTCACCAGGGCAGGGGGCGGAAAAACTGTTTTTT.